The 15 T cell receptor beta chains listed next were all sequenced from one sample in a study of T-cell memory formation after mild COVID-19. MiXCR, run by TCRdb on the 5' RACE reads, gives a single entry per CDR3 protein. The sample lists 380,000 or so distinct CDR3 sequences, roughly an eighth seen once, with around a fifth in the top ten. Specimen: PBMCs or a T cell subset sorted from them (not recorded which). Receptors were obtained from a man between 18 and 35 years old who had mild COVID-19 (a few samples of this study predate the infection). Cell type and time point are not known.

This clonotype has only a few counts. The chain recombines TRBV14 with TRBJ2-3; TRBD1 is a possible D gene (6 bases). The V gene lost 3 bases and the J gene lost 2 bases, with 12 bases spanning the gap. Germline-derived CDR1 and CDR2 are SGHDN and FVKESK. The CDR3 is made up of 15 amino acids. The CDR3 DNA reads TGTGCCAGCAGCCAGGGACAACCCTCCACAGATACGCAGTATTTT. This encodes CASSQGQPSTDTQYF.

This clonotype was counted a few times. V is TRBV7-2 and J is TRBJ1-6; tentatively, D is TRBD1 (6 bases). The ends were cut back, 2 bases at V and 8 bases at J, with 13 bases in the middle. CDR3 length: 15 amino acids. From germline, CDR1 is SGHTA and CDR2 FQGNSA. The CDR3 DNA sequence: TGTGCCAGCAGCTTATCCCCCAGGGGAGATTCACCCCTCCACTTT. Translating it yields CASSLSPRGDSPLHF.

This chain connects TRBV11-1 to TRBJ1-6; a weak D match, TRBD1 (5 bases). CDR1 and CDR2 from the germline V gene are SGHAT and FQDESV (reference sequence). V was shortened by 0 bases and J by 5 bases, with 11 bases between the two germline ends. CDR3 size: 16 residues. As DNA, the CDR3 is TGTGCCAGCAGCTTAGCGAGGGGCCCGGATAATTCACCCCTCCACTTT. The encoded protein is CASSLARGPDNSPLHF. Variable domain in full (rest from reference TRBV11-1 and TRBJ1-6): EAEVAQSPRYKITEKSQAVAFWCDPISGHATLYWYRQILGQGPELLVQFQDESVVDDSQLPKDRFSAERLKGVDSTLKIQPAELGDSAMYLCASSLARGPDNSPLHFGNGTRLTVT.

This clonotype was recorded at least ten times. This chain uses TRBV15 with TRBJ2-2; TRBD1 agrees at 8 bases. Germline-derived CDR1 and CDR2 are LNHNV and YYDKDF (reference sequence). The CDR3 extends over 14 amino acids. J was trimmed by 6 bases and V by 2 bases; bases with no gene match: 2. The CDR3: CATSRNRGSGELFF. CDR3 DNA: TGTGCCACCAGCAGAAACAGGGGGTCCGGGGAGCTGTTTTTT.

The genes are TRBV4-1 and TRBJ1-3; perhaps TRBD1 as D (6 bases). The CDR3 runs 16 residues. Germline V gene lookup returns CDR1 MGHRA and CDR2 YSYEKL. The V end lost 1 base, the J end lost 4 bases, and 14 bases lay between the germline ends. CDR3 in amino acids: CASSQAIQGGGNTIYF. The DNA for the CDR3 is TGCGCCAGCAGCCAAGCCATACAGGGAGGGGGAAACACCATATATTTT.

This clonotype has just a few counts. The chain combines TRBV15 with TRBJ1-5; 7 bases line up with TRBD1. After removal of 2 bases from V and 6 bases from J, the junction contained 7 bases not matched to a gene. The CDR3 is made up of 15 amino acids. From germline, CDR1 is LNHNV and CDR2 YYDKDF (reference sequence). The CDR3 loop is CATSRLRGSGQPQHF. DNA for the CDR3: TGTGCCACCAGCAGACTCAGGGGGTCCGGTCAGCCCCAGCATTTT. Looking up the rest from reference TRBV15 and TRBJ1-5 gives the full variable domain: DAMVIQNPRYQVTQFGKPVTLSCSQTLNHNVMYWYQQKSSQAPKLLFHYYDKDFNNEADTPDNFQSRRPNTSFCFLDIRSPGLGDTAMYLCATSRLRGSGQPQHFGDGTRLSIL.

The chain carries TRBV23-1 and TRBJ2-1, with TRBD1 as a possible D gene (5 bases). TRBV23-1 is marked as an open reading frame, function uncertain. The CDR3 is 16 residues long. The V and J ends lost 6 bases and 9 bases respectively, with 24 bases between them. The CDR3 DNA sequence: TGCGCCAGCAGCACCCGAGTTTTATGGCAGGGTGGTGAGCAGTTCTTC. Translation: CASSTRVLWQGGEQFF.

DNA for the CDR3: TGCAGTGCTAGAGGACAGGGGGCACTCTACGAGCAGTACTTC. Protein: CSARGQGALYEQYF. This rearrangement joins TRBV20-1 to TRBJ2-7; the match to TRBD1 covers 10 bases. The CDR3 has 14 amino acids. Germline assignment: CDR1 DFQATT and CDR2 SNEGSKA (reference sequence). The V gene end was trimmed by 1 base and the J gene end by 3 bases; junction bases not matched to a gene: 3.

This chain links TRBV25-1 with TRBJ1-1; D call uncertain. The ends were cut back, 6 bases at V and 7 bases at J, with 12 bases in the middle. CDR3 length: 12 amino acids. Germline CDR1 is MGHDK and CDR2 is SYGVNS. This chain's CDR3 is CASRGSGGEAFF. The CDR3 coding sequence is TGTGCCAGCAGGGGGTCGGGCGGTGAAGCTTTCTTT.

The rearrangement links TRBV2 to TRBJ2-2; 7 bases line up with TRBD1. Germline assignment: CDR1 SNHLY and CDR2 FYNNEI. With 8 bases clipped from V and 4 bases from J, the junction kept 7 bases outside the gene matches. This CDR3 region has 14 residues. The CDR3 bases are TGTGCCAGCGTACTAGACAGGGCCACCGGGGAGCTGTTTTTT. As protein: CASVLDRATGELFF. The full variable domain, rest sourced from reference TRBV2 and TRBJ2-2, is EPEVTQTPSHQVTQMGQEVILRCVPISNHLYFYWYRQILGQKVEFLVSFYNNEISEKSEIFDDQFSVERPDGSNFTLKIRSTKLEDSAMYFCASVLDRATGELFFGEGSRLTVL.

Turning to this clonotype: Germline and junction disagree at one end, which may indicate a read error. The V call is TRBV28, the J call TRBJ1-2; 7 bases are shared with TRBD1. The CDR3 runs to 13 residues. Germline CDR1 is MDHEN and CDR2 is SYDVKM. The CDR3 bases are TGTGCCAGCAGTTTAAGACAGGGTAATGGCTACAACTTC. Protein: CASSLRQGNGYNF.

The V gene is TRBV6-2 or TRBV6-3, the J gene TRBJ2-3; D is ambiguous. Between the trimmed V and J ends, which lost 2 bases and 4 bases, there was a span of 7 bases. CDR1 is MNHEY and CDR2 is SVGEGT in the germline V gene. The CDR3 contains 13 residues. For the CDR3, the DNA is TGTGCCAGCAGTTACCTATTTCCAGATACGCAGTATTTT. Translation: CASSYLFPDTQYF.

This chain uses TRBV5-1 with TRBJ1-1, with 9 bases matching TRBD1. CDR3 length: 15 residues. The germline gives CDR1 SGHRS, CDR2 YFSETQ. V shed 4 bases, J shed 5 bases, and the junction held 9 bases outside the gene matches. The CDR3 protein is CASSAGGTGYTEAFF. The DNA of the CDR3 is TGCGCCAGCAGCGCCGGAGGGACAGGGTATACTGAAGCTTTCTTT.

The genes are TRBV29-1 and TRBJ2-2; D is perhaps TRBD1 or TRBD2 (6 bases each). The CDR3 totals 13 residues. Germline V lookup: CDR1 SQVTM, CDR2 ANQGSEA. V lost 4 bases and J 6 bases, leaving 12 bases between the germline ends. The CDR3 DNA reads TGCAGCGTTGGGAGGGGGAATTCCGGGGAGCTGTTTTTT. Its protein is CSVGRGNSGELFF.

The rearrangement joins TRBV4-1 to TRBJ1-3; D gene uncertain. Trimming shortened V by 0 bases and J by 0 bases, and 12 bases separated the two germline ends. The germline gives CDR1 MGHRA, CDR2 YSYEKL. The CDR3 totals 17 residues. CDR3 bases: TGCGCCAGCAGCCAAGATCCTAACCCAGCCTCTGGAAACACCATATATTTT. As protein: CASSQDPNPASGNTIYF.